Below, 7 T cell receptor beta chains from the same sample are listed, as sequenced in a study of neurological immune-mediated disorders. From the 5' RACE reads, TCRdb called clonotypes with MiXCR, one entry per CDR3 protein. The sample includes tens of thousands of distinct CDR3 sequences, over 3.5% of them seen just once. Sequencing was done on a sample of PBMCs. These receptors were collected from a woman aged 50 to 60 with multiple sclerosis.

CDR3 residues: CASRLGHGLFF. CDR3 bases: TGTGCCAGCAGATTGGGGCATGGACTGTTTTTT. This rearrangement joins TRBV7-9 to TRBJ1-4; tentatively, D is TRBD1 (5 bases). The CDR3 has 11 amino acids. Germline lookup yields CDR1 SEHNR and CDR2 FQNEAQ (reference sequence). V was clipped by 6 bases and J by 13 bases, with 12 bases between them.

This clonotype was picked up many times. The chain recombines TRBV29-1 with TRBJ2-1; 13 nucleotides line up with TRBD2. In germline, CDR1 is SQVTM, CDR2 ANQGSEA. The length of the CDR3 is 16 residues. V gave up 3 bases and J gave up 8 bases; unmatched junction bases: 10. The CDR3 loop reads CSVDMRTSGRVDEQFF. CDR3 nucleotide sequence: TGCAGCGTTGATATGAGGACTAGCGGGAGAGTTGATGAGCAGTTCTTC.

This clonotype was seen many times. One end of the junction is discordant with germline, which a read error may explain. In DNA form, the CDR3 reads TGTGCTAGCAGCCCAGATGGACAGCTCACAGATACGCAGTATTTT. Its translation: CASSPDGQLTDTQYF. This rearrangement joins TRBV7-7 to TRBJ2-3, with D possibly matching TRBD1 (6 bases). The CDR3 extends over 15 amino acids. Germline loops: CDR1 SSHAT, CDR2 FNYEAQ (reference sequence).

This clonotype was picked up a small number of times. This chain links TRBV3-1 with TRBJ2-7, with 10 bases lining up with TRBD1. V trimming: 1 base; J trimming: 6 bases; junction bases outside the gene matches: 3. The CDR3 spans 14 residues. Germline V lookup: CDR1 LGHDT, CDR2 YNNKEL (reference sequence). The CDR3 sequence: CASSQGTGGSEQYF. The DNA for the CDR3 is TGTGCCAGCAGCCAAGGGACAGGGGGATCCGAGCAGTACTTC.

This clonotype was found many times. The CDR3 spells CASSLFGVGLEQYF. CDR3 nucleotides: TGTGCCAGCAGCTTGTTCGGGGTGGGGCTCGAGCAGTACTTC. V and J are TRBV5-5 and TRBJ2-7; perhaps D is TRBD1 or TRBD2 (5 bases each). V was pared by 1 base and J by 6 bases, with 14 bases between. Germline lookup yields CDR1 SGHKS and CDR2 YYEKEE (reference sequence). The CDR3 is 14 residues long.

Ten or more counts support this clonotype. The genes are TRBV4-3 and TRBJ1-6, with D unresolved. Germline-derived CDR1 and CDR2 are LGHNA and YSLEER. Trimming shortened V by 0 bases and J by 10 bases, and 16 bases separated the two germline ends. The CDR3 covers 16 residues. CDR3: CASSQDASLDGSPLHF. The DNA of the CDR3 is TGCGCCAGCAGCCAAGATGCCTCTCTCGACGGGTCACCCCTCCACTTT.

This clonotype was counted ten times or more. The genes are TRBV6-2 or TRBV6-3 and TRBJ2-1; TRBD2 agrees at 9 bases. The germline gives CDR1 MNHEY, CDR2 SVGEGT. This CDR3 has 16 residues. The junction had 14 bases not matched to a gene; V was cut back by 6 bases and J by 8 bases. The CDR3 region is CASSSLGGRAWDEQFF. The CDR3 coding sequence is TGTGCCAGCAGCTCACTTGGCGGGAGGGCCTGGGATGAGCAGTTCTTC.